A selection of T cell receptor beta chains follows, all from one sample in a study of cytomegalovirus exposure and HLA in healthy donors. This table comes from immunoSEQ multiplex PCR, and its TCRdb copy is limited to in-frame clones, with some not included. The table lists about 170,000 clones, under 90% of them singletons. Sequencing used PBMCs. Receptors were obtained from a male donor in good health and CMV-seronegative. Both conserved end residues are part of each CDR3. A D gene is named only where the DNA matches it firmly. Where a row states a size, it is once, few, many or the class of an expanded clone; other rows omit it.

v_gene,abundance,j_gene,d_gene,CDR3aa,CDR3nt
TRBV5-1,-,TRBJ2-7,TRBD1,CASSQGQGRPYEQYF,TGCGCCAGCAGCCAAGGACAGGGGAGGCCCTACGAGCAGTACTTC
TRBV5-4,-,TRBJ1-4,-,CASVSRARANEKLFF,TGTGCCAGCGTATCCAGGGCCCGCGCTAATGAAAAACTGTTTTTT
TRBV7-3,few,TRBJ2-1,-,CASSLSLAEYNEQFF,TGTGCCAGCAGCTTAAGTCTAGCTGAGTACAATGAGCAGTTCTTC
TRBV11-2,-,TRBJ2-1,TRBD1,CASRNPGQGYNEQFF,TGTGCCAGCAGAAATCCGGGACAGGGCTACAATGAGCAGTTCTTC
TRBV18,-,TRBJ2-3,-,CASSPPRGGDTQYF,TGTGCCAGCTCACCACCAAGGGGGGGAGATACGCAGTATTTT
TRBV2,-,TRBJ1-5,TRBD1,CASSGGQVTNQPQHF,TGTGCCAGCAGTGGGGGACAGGTCACGAATCAGCCCCAGCATTTT
TRBV5-1,-,TRBJ2-7,-,CASSLEQGEQYF,TGCGCCAGCAGCTTGGAACAGGGAGAGCAGTACTTC
TRBV5-6,-,TRBJ1-5,-,CASSLGQTDQPQHF,TGTGCCAGCAGCTTGGGCCAGACAGATCAGCCCCAGCATTTT
TRBV6-5,-,TRBJ1-1,TRBD1,CASSSGGETEAFF,TGTGCCAGCAGTTCAGGGGGAGAAACTGAAGCTTTCTTT
TRBV5-1,-,TRBJ2-7,-,CASSLAPTTLTTYEQYF,TGCGCCAGCAGCTTGGCTCCGACAACCCTTACCACCTACGAGCAGTACTTC
TRBV10-1,-,TRBJ2-1,-,CASSEVEGYNEQFF,TGCGCCAGCAGTGAGGTTGAGGGTTACAATGAGCAGTTCTTC
TRBV11-3,-,TRBJ2-3,-,CASSSGVTDTQYF,TGTGCCAGCAGCTCGGGTGTTACAGATACGCAGTATTTT
TRBV6-1,-,TRBJ2-4,-,CASSEQGAKNIQYF,TGTGCCAGCAGTGAACAGGGGGCCAAAAACATTCAGTACTTC
TRBV18,-,TRBJ2-2,TRBD2,CASSTSFGGTNTGELFF,TGTGCCAGCTCAACCAGCTTCGGGGGGACGAACACCGGGGAGCTGTTTTTT
TRBV6-5,-,TRBJ1-5,TRBD1,CASSDRAQQPQHF,TGTGCCAGCAGTGACAGGGCTCAGCAGCCCCAGCATTTT
TRBV6-4,once,TRBJ2-3,TRBD2,CASSSSGVSTDTQYF,TGTGCCAGCAGTTCTAGCGGCGTTAGCACAGATACGCAGTATTTT
TRBV7-3,-,TRBJ1-2,-,CASSPSTGGSYGYTF,TGTGCCAGCAGCCCTTCGACAGGTGGCAGCTATGGCTACACCTTC
TRBV28,-,TRBJ2-3,-,CASSLGHIDTQYF,TGTGCCAGCAGTTTAGGGCATATAGATACGCAGTATTTT
TRBV9,-,TRBJ2-5,-,CASSGPGETQYF,TGTGCCAGCAGCGGGCCGGGGGAGACCCAGTACTTC
TRBV19,-,TRBJ2-3,TRBD1,CASSRTGRTDTQYF,TGTGCCAGTAGTAGGACAGGGCGCACAGATACGCAGTATTTT
TRBV6-1,-,TRBJ2-7,TRBD1,CASTKDGTGGYEQYF,TGTGCCAGCACCAAGGACGGGACAGGGGGCTACGAGCAGTACTTC
TRBV9,-,TRBJ1-2,-,CASSPEDAWNYGYTF,TGTGCCAGCAGCCCGGAGGATGCCTGGAACTATGGCTACACCTTC
TRBV7-2,-,TRBJ2-1,-,CASSLEGGANEQFF,TGTGCCAGCAGCTTAGAGGGCGGGGCAAATGAGCAGTTCTTC
TRBV10-3,-,TRBJ1-4,-,CAIRGRPNEKLFF,TGTGCCATCAGGGGCAGACCCAATGAAAAACTGTTTTTT
TRBV18,few,TRBJ1-6,-,CASSPDRSSYNSPLHF,TGTGCCAGCTCACCAGACCGGAGCTCCTATAATTCACCCCTCCACTTT
TRBV19,-,TRBJ1-3,-,CASSSAGLRLDTIYF,TGTGCCAGTAGTTCCGCAGGACTAAGATTGGACACCATATATTTT
TRBV2,-,TRBJ1-1,-,CASSERGLYEAFF,TGTGCCAGCAGTGAGCGGGGCCTCTACGAGGCTTTCTTT
TRBV7-6,-,TRBJ2-1,TRBD2,CASSSYSGSNNGEQFF,TGTGCCAGCAGCTCCTATAGCGGGAGTAATAACGGTGAGCAGTTCTTC
TRBV2,-,TRBJ1-2,TRBD1,CASSAQQGSYGYTF,TGTGCCAGCAGTGCCCAACAGGGGAGCTATGGCTACACCTTC
TRBV23-1,-,TRBJ2-7,-,CASSQSEGGKTSYEQYF,TGCGCCAGCAGTCAATCGGAAGGGGGTAAAACTTCTTACGAGCAGTACTTC
TRBV10-1,-,TRBJ1-6,TRBD1,CASSAGQPNSPLHF,TGCGCCAGCAGTGCGGGACAGCCTAATTCACCCCTCCACTTT